Listed below are T cell receptor beta chains from one sample, sequenced in a study of T cells in AML relapse after transplant. TCRdb ran MiXCR on the PCR reads and lists one entry per CDR3 protein. Of about 1,500 distinct CDR3 sequences in the sample, around 7% were seen once. Here the sequenced sample was bone marrow, either the whole sample or a sorted T cell fraction (not recorded which), taken in complete remission. The receptors were sampled from a human donor who had a stem cell transplant for acute myeloid leukemia. Part of the T cells may come from the graft donor. The CDR3 runs from the conserved cysteine through the conserved F or W. The D gene is left open where the match is weak. Clone sizes are given selectively: once, few, many, or a class where the clone is expanded.

v_call	clone_size	d_call	j_call	cdr3_nt	cdr3_aa
TRBV7-2	many	NA	TRBJ2-2	TGTGCCAGCAGCTTAGGTTCGCCGAACACCGGGGAGCTGTTTTTT	CASSLGSPNTGELFF
TRBV20-1	medium-sized	NA	TRBJ1-1	TGCAGTGCAACCCGATACTTTGGGGCTAGGAGGAACACTGAAGCTTTCTTT	CSATRYFGARRNTEAFF
TRBV29-1	medium-sized	TRBD1	TRBJ2-1	TGCAGCTCGAGCGTAGGGGGCGGATTCTACAATGAGCAGTTCTTC	CSSSVGGGFYNEQFF
TRBV30	few	NA	TRBJ2-7	TGTGCCTGGAGTTCAAGCACAGAGCAGTACTTC	CAWSSSTEQYF
TRBV20-1	medium-sized	TRBD1	TRBJ1-5	TGCAGTGCATCCGGGACAGTAAATCAGCCCCAGCATTTT	CSASGTVNQPQHF
TRBV5-1	medium-sized	NA	TRBJ1-3	TGCGCCAGCAGCTTGGACCTCGCGTCGTCTGGAAACACCATATATTTT	CASSLDLASSGNTIYF
TRBV5-1	medium-sized	NA	TRBJ2-7	TGCGCCAGCAGCTTGGCCTACGGGGAGCAGTACTTC	CASSLAYGEQYF
TRBV7-9	medium-sized	TRBD1	TRBJ1-2	TGTGCCAGCAGCTTCTGGGACAGACCTAACTATGGCTACACCTTC	CASSFWDRPNYGYTF
TRBV10-2	medium-sized	NA	TRBJ2-1	TGCGCCAGCAGTAGCGGTGGTTACAATGAGCAGTTCTTC	CASSSGGYNEQFF
TRBV14	medium-sized	NA	TRBJ1-6	TGTGCCAGCAGCCAAGGGGGGAATAATTCACCCCTCCACTTT	CASSQGGNNSPLHF
TRBV7-9	many	NA	TRBJ2-5	TGTGCCAGCAGCTTAGCGGGGAAGGGACAAGAGACCCAGTACTTC	CASSLAGKGQETQYF
TRBV20-1	medium-sized	TRBD1	TRBJ2-5	TGCAGTGCTACTACGACAGGGCCAGAGACCCAGTACTTC	CSATTTGPETQYF
TRBV18	many	NA	TRBJ2-7	TGTGCCAGCTCTACGGTCGCCTACGAGCAGTACTTC	CASSTVAYEQYF
TRBV7-9	medium-sized	NA	TRBJ2-7	TGTGCCAGCAGCCCCGACAGTTCCTACGAGCAGTACTTC	CASSPDSSYEQYF
TRBV27	many	TRBD2	TRBJ2-5	TGTGCCAGCAGCCTCGAGGCTAGCGGGTGGGAGACCCAGTACTTC	CASSLEASGWETQYF
TRBV27	medium-sized	TRBD1	TRBJ2-5	TGTGCCAGCAGTTTACGGGACAGGGTTGAGACCCAGTACTTC	CASSLRDRVETQYF
TRBV2	medium-sized	NA	TRBJ1-5	TGTGCCAGCAGTGATATATGGGGGGCTCAGCCCCAGCATTTT	CASSDIWGAQPQHF
TRBV12-3/TRBV12-4	medium-sized	NA	TRBJ2-5	TGTGCCAGCAGTCCGGGACAGCCCGGAGGGGCCCAGTACTTC	CASSPGQPGGAQYF
TRBV12-3/TRBV12-4	medium-sized	TRBD2	TRBJ2-7	TGTGCCAGCAGTTTTCATAGCGGGAAATCCTACGAGCAGTACTTC	CASSFHSGKSYEQYF
TRBV27	NA	TRBD1	TRBJ1-1	TGTGCCAGCAGGGTCGGGACAGCGAACACTGAAGCTTTCTTT	CASRVGTANTEAFF
TRBV30	few	NA	TRBJ2-3	TGTGCCTGGAGGCCGGGGTCCACAGATACGCAGTATTTT	CAWRPGSTDTQYF
TRBV6-6	medium-sized	NA	TRBJ2-2	TGTGCCAGCAGACTCCACACCGGGGAGCTGTTTTTT	CASRLHTGELFF
TRBV7-2	medium-sized	NA	TRBJ2-1	TGTGCCAGCAGCTTAGTGGGGGGTGAGCAGTTCTTC	CASSLVGGEQFF
TRBV9	many	NA	TRBJ2-7	TGTGCCAGCAGCGTAGGAGGCGGCTACACCTACGAGCAGTACTTC	CASSVGGGYTYEQYF
TRBV2	NA	NA	TRBJ1-2	TGTGCCAGCAGTGAAACCTCATCTAACTATGGCTACACCTTC	CASSETSSNYGYTF
TRBV27	large	NA	TRBJ2-7	TGTGCCAGCAGGGGCTCCTACGAGCAGTACTTC	CASRGSYEQYF
TRBV5-1	many	NA	TRBJ2-1	TGCGCCAGCAGCTTGAAACTACAAAGCTACAATGAGCAGTTCTTC	CASSLKLQSYNEQFF
TRBV2	medium-sized	TRBD1	TRBJ2-7	TGTGCCAGCAGCGGACAGGGGAGCTCCTACGAGCAGTACTTC	CASSGQGSSYEQYF
TRBV5-5	medium-sized	NA	TRBJ1-6	TGTGCCAGCAGCCCCGAGGGAGCCAATAATTCACCCCTCCACTTT	CASSPEGANNSPLHF
TRBV12-3/TRBV12-4	medium-sized	NA	TRBJ1-1	TGTGCCAGCAGTCCGGCAGGTCGGGCTTTCTTT	CASSPAGRAFF